This TCR beta chain appears in the sequencing data of a study of cytomegalovirus exposure and HLA in healthy donors. Findings of the study overall: Reports described diagnosis of cytomegalovirus status by the classifier as highly specific and sensitive. About 87% or about 30% of the time was how often most TCR beta V segments were productive, according to an earlier analysis.

Healthy people donating bone marrow made up the donors. The CDR3 totals 13 residues. Trimming removed 5 bases from V and 4 bases from J, with 11 bases in between. Germline loops: CDR1 SGHTA, CDR2 FQGNSA. About this clone itself: Its antigen is not known.

The PCR employed 60 Vbeta primers together with 13 Jbeta primers. Sequencing was performed with immunoSEQ multiplex PCR; in TCRdb, only in-frame clones are kept and a portion is missing. The sample lists about 150,000 clones; 85% were seen once. V is TRBV7-2 and J is TRBJ1-1; D call uncertain. Sequencing used PBMCs. The source is a boy aged 2-9 years in good health and CMV-seronegative. The DNA for the CDR3 is TGTGCCAGCAGCCGGGCCGGAGGCACTGAAGCTTTCTTT. This sequence encodes CASSRAGGTEAFF.